This T cell receptor (beta chain) comes out of a study of OX40 agonist ivuxolimab in advanced cancers. Whole-study context: A mean age of approximately 60 years, range roughly 20 to 79, was recorded, and around 85% were male.

The CDR3 covers 15 residues. J gave up 5 bases and V 5 bases, and 7 bases lay outside the gene matches. CDR1 and CDR2 from the germline V gene are SGHTA and FQGNSA. Sequencing was performed with immunoSEQ multiplex PCR; in TCRdb, only in-frame clones are kept and a portion is missing. The sample records about 96,000 clones, more than 80% being singletons. At baseline, cycle 4 day 1, and cycle 7 day 1, blood was sampled. The sequencing used CD4+ or CD8+ T cells sorted from blood, collected in a trial of the OX40 agonist ivuxolimab. This chain joins TRBV7-2 and TRBJ2-3; 10 bases align to TRBD2. The receptor comes from an adult with an advanced solid tumor such as melanoma, head and neck, liver or kidney cancer. The CDR3 loop reads CASSPFRLAGDTQYF. The CDR3 bases are TGTGCCAGCAGCCCATTTAGACTAGCGGGAGATACGCAGTATTTT.